The present T cell receptor (beta chain) was sequenced within a study of T-cell reconstitution after alpha-beta-depleted transplantation in children. The V gene lost 2 bases and the J gene lost 5 bases, with 12 bases spanning the gap. The CDR3 spans 14 residues. Unique molecular identifiers were incorporated when the TCRbeta library was constructed. TCRdb called the PCR reads again in MiXCR, with one record for every CDR3 protein. The table records about 110,000 distinct CDR3 sequences, about 9.3% of them present only once. The sample holds many counts of this clonotype. The TCR sequence derives from a human donor who donated a stem cell graft to a child with acute lymphoblastic leukemia. J is TRBJ2-5 and V is TRBV12-3 or TRBV12-4, with D perhaps matching TRBD2 (6 bases). Material: PBMCs from the stem cell graft donor, obtained from the stem cell graft. The CDR3 loop is CASSLSGGLETQYF. The CDR3, as DNA: TGTGCCAGCAGTTTATCTGGGGGGTTGGAGACCCAGTACTTC.